The sequence of this T cell receptor beta chain was determined in a study of T cells in Graves' hyperthyroidism and ophthalmopathy. General study points: Ophthalmopathy was identified by the model a median around 6 months ahead of onset. Clonotypes that were expanded in thyroid above 0.001 mostly appeared in blood too.

Of note for this clonotype: The antigen remains unidentified.

Authors of the study amplified TCR beta CDR3 regions from RNA transcripts. The HTBI primer set drove a first-round RT-PCR of the TCR CDR3. Using its own MiXCR run on the multiplex PCR reads, TCRdb lists one record per CDR3 protein. The sample contains a few hundred thousand distinct CDR3 sequences, 15% to 20% of which appear only once. Patients with ophthalmopathy all had a Clinical Activity Score of at least 3, a NOSPECS grade of at least 4 and duration under 3 months. The junction had 9 bases not matched to a gene; V was cut back by 6 bases and J by 1 base. The CDR3 contains 16 residues. CDR1 is SEHNR, CDR2 FQNEAQ, per germline (reference sequence).

The sequence derives from a woman aged 40 to 49 with Graves' ophthalmopathy. V and J are TRBV7-9 and TRBJ1-5, with 7 bases aligning to TRBD1. Specimen: blood. The CDR3 sequence is CASRIKTGFSNQPQHF. CDR3 sequence (DNA): TGTGCCAGCAGAATTAAGACAGGGTTCAGCAATCAGCCCCAGCATTTT.